These 32 T cell receptor beta chains were all obtained from the same sample, sequenced in a study of CD8 T cells in Susac syndrome. cDNA came from roughly 0.53 to 1 ug RNA primed by random hexamers. TCRdb used MiXCR to reprocess the immunoSEQ multiplex PCR reads, holding one entry per CDR3 protein. The profile covers over 100,000 distinct CDR3 sequences, with approximately 91% appearing a single time and about 0.14% taken by the ten largest. The material sequenced was CD4+ T cells from PBMCs. The receptors stem from a human donor in good health.

The rearrangement links TRBV7-9 to TRBJ2-7; no definite D call. The V and J ends lost 1 base and 2 bases respectively, with 3 bases between them. Germline V lookup: CDR1 SEHNR, CDR2 FQNEAQ (reference sequence). The CDR3 covers 12 residues. CDR3 loop: CASSLETYEQYF. The CDR3 nucleotides are TGTGCCAGCAGCTTAGAGACCTACGAGCAGTACTTC. The variable domain in full, with the rest retrieved from reference TRBV7-9 and TRBJ2-7, is DTGVSQNPRHKITKRGQNVTFRCDPISEHNRLYWYRQTLGQGPEFLTYFQNEAQLEKSRLLSDRFSAERPKGSFSTLEIQRTEQGDSAMYLCASSLETYEQYFGPGTRLTVT.

This chain connects TRBV19 to TRBJ2-6; either TRBD1 or TRBD2 may fit D (6 bases each). V lost 4 bases, J lost 4 bases, and 14 bases lay in between. Germline V lookup: CDR1 LNHDA, CDR2 SQIVND (reference sequence). This CDR3 spans 16 amino acids. The CDR3 DNA follows: TGTGCCAGTAGTACGGTCGGGGGCTCGGGGGCCAACGTCCTGACTTTC. Amino acid sequence: CASSTVGGSGANVLTF.

The chain employs TRBV12-3 or TRBV12-4 and TRBJ2-1, with D perhaps TRBD2 (5 bases). Trimming pared 3 bases from V and 3 bases from J, leaving 9 bases between. This CDR3 is 14 amino acids long. The CDR3 DNA follows: TGTGCCAGCAGTTTCGGTGAGGGCTACAATGAGCAGTTCTTC. It is translated as CASSFGEGYNEQFF.

The chain joins TRBV5-1 to TRBJ2-1; possibly TRBD1 or TRBD2 for D (5 bases each). Per germline, CDR1 SGHRS and CDR2 YFSETQ. The CDR3 has 15 residues. V was clipped by 4 bases and J by 5 bases, with 16 bases between them. CDR3 in amino acids: CASSPPRDGNNEQFF. CDR3 sequence (DNA): TGCGCCAGCAGCCCCCCCCGGGACGGCAACAATGAGCAGTTCTTC.

This chain connects TRBV4-3 to TRBJ1-4; unclear D gene. Per the germline V gene, CDR1 is LGHNA and CDR2 is YSLEER. V gave up 4 bases and J gave up 5 bases, with 8 bases separating them. The CDR3 is 13 amino acids. The CDR3 DNA reads as TGCGCCAGCAGCCGACGGGAAAATGAAAAACTGTTTTTT. It yields the protein CASSRRENEKLFF.

Written as DNA, the CDR3 is TGTGCCAGCAGCCCCGATGGAGATACGCAGTATTTT. It specifies CASSPDGDTQYF. V gene TRBV9 combines with J gene TRBJ2-3; no clear D gene. Trimming took 4 bases from V and 5 from J, leaving 8 bases between them. Germline-derived CDR1 and CDR2 are SGDLS and YYNGEE. CDR3 length: 12 amino acids.

The chain carries TRBV7-9 and TRBJ1-2; D not resolved. Germline V gene lookup returns CDR1 SEHNR and CDR2 FQNEAQ (reference sequence). CDR3 length: 13 amino acids. V was pared by 1 base and J by 8 bases, with 11 bases between. CDR3 loop: CASSLVGFGGYTF. The CDR3 coding sequence is TGTGCCAGCAGCTTAGTGGGGTTCGGCGGCTACACCTTC.

J is TRBJ2-2 and V is TRBV10-3, with D tentatively TRBD2 (6 bases). V lost 7 bases, J lost 6 bases, and 15 bases lay in between. The CDR3 totals 14 residues. CDR1 and CDR2 (germline): ENHRY, SYGVKD. CDR3 loop: CAITTPSGPGELFF. CDR3 coding DNA: TGTGCCATCACAACCCCAAGCGGGCCCGGGGAGCTGTTTTTT.

The gene calls are TRBV19 and TRBJ1-1; no clear D. Germline CDR1 and CDR2: LNHDA and SQIVND (reference sequence). The ends were cut back, 1 base at V and 0 bases at J, with 15 bases in the middle. The CDR3 consists of 17 residues. The CDR3 spells CASSIGPAGPVNTEAFF. The CDR3 DNA sequence: TGTGCCAGTAGTATAGGCCCCGCGGGTCCAGTGAACACTGAAGCTTTCTTT.

The V call is TRBV20-1, the J call TRBJ2-3; TRBD2 aligns across 8 bases. V dropped 3 bases and J dropped 2; count of bases not matched to a gene: 10. CDR1 is DFQATT and CDR2 is SNEGSKA in the germline V gene (reference sequence). This CDR3 contains 16 residues. The CDR3 DNA is TGCAGTGCTAGGGCGGGGGGTAGGAACCCCACAGATACGCAGTATTTT. Translation gives CSARAGGRNPTDTQYF.

This sequence joins TRBV6-6 and TRBJ2-7, with no clear D. This CDR3 contains 16 residues. CDR1 is MNHNY, CDR2 SVGAGI, per germline (reference sequence). The V and J ends lost 1 base and 6 bases respectively, with 19 bases between them. CDR3: CASSYFPVASRREQYF. DNA for the CDR3: TGTGCCAGCAGTTACTTCCCTGTGGCCAGCCGTCGCGAGCAGTACTTC.

The rearrangement joins TRBV29-1 to TRBJ1-1; 8 bases are shared with TRBD1. V was pared by 4 bases and J by 3 bases, with 4 bases of the junction left unmatched. This CDR3 is built from 13 residues. The V gene's germline CDR1 is SQVTM and CDR2 ANQGSEA. CDR3: CSVGDRGYTEAFF. The CDR3 DNA follows: TGCAGCGTTGGCGACAGGGGCTACACTGAAGCTTTCTTT.

The rearrangement joins TRBV27 to TRBJ2-1; D unclear. CDR3 length: 14 residues. Deletions cut 3 bases from V and 7 bases from J, with 13 bases between. Germline V CDR1 and CDR2: MNHEY, SMNVEV (reference sequence). The CDR3 DNA follows: TGTGCCAGCAGTTTTTTGGGCGAAGGAAATGAGCAGTTCTTC. It yields the protein CASSFLGEGNEQFF.

CDR3 region: CASSFGQGAVRNTIYF. Written as DNA, the CDR3 is TGTGCCAGCAGCTTCGGACAGGGGGCCGTTAGAAACACCATATATTTT. The chain links TRBV13 to TRBJ1-3, with TRBD1 identical over 11 bases. Trimming cost V 3 bases and J 5 bases; bases outside gene matches: 6. The germline V gene has CDR1 PRHDT and CDR2 FYEKMQ (reference sequence). The CDR3 covers 16 residues. Full variable domain (remainder filled in from reference TRBV13 and TRBJ1-3): AAGVIQSPRHLIKEKRETATLKCYPIPRHDTVYWYQQGPGQDPQFLISFYEKMQSDKGSIPDRFSAQQFSDYHSELNMSSLELGDSALYFCASSFGQGAVRNTIYFGEGSWLTVV.

DNA of the CDR3: TGTGCCAGCAGCTTATTTTCCGGGGAGACCCAGTACTTC. It yields the protein CASSLFSGETQYF. This chain joins TRBV11-1 and TRBJ2-5; D ambiguous. Trimming took off 2 bases at V and 5 bases at J, with 9 bases between the two ends. In germline, CDR1 is SGHAT, CDR2 FQDESV (reference sequence). This CDR3 spans 13 amino acids.

V is TRBV5-1 and J is TRBJ2-2, with a tentative D call TRBD1 (5 bases). Trimming took 4 bases from V and 0 from J, leaving 16 bases between them. Per germline, CDR1 SGHRS and CDR2 YFSETQ. This CDR3 is built from 17 residues. CDR3 sequence: CASSTPTANSNTGELFF. The CDR3 DNA sequence: TGCGCCAGCAGCACGCCGACAGCTAATTCGAACACCGGGGAGCTGTTTTTT. Full variable domain (outside the CDR3, taken from reference TRBV5-1 and TRBJ2-2): KAGVTQTPRYLIKTRGQQVTLSCSPISGHRSVSWYQQTPGQGLQFLFEYFSETQRNKGNFPGRFSGRQFSNSRSEMNVSTLELGDSALYLCASSTPTANSNTGELFFGEGSRLTVL.

V gene TRBV2 combines with J gene TRBJ2-1; D possibly uses TRBD1 or TRBD2 (5 bases each). The CDR3 runs to 14 residues. Per the germline V gene, CDR1 is SNHLY and CDR2 is FYNNEI. V was cut by 8 bases and J by 5 bases, with 16 bases left in between. CDR3 sequence reads: CASLKGTADNEQFF. The CDR3 nucleotides read TGTGCCAGCCTTAAGGGGACCGCTGACAATGAGCAGTTCTTC.

The chain employs TRBV19 and TRBJ1-2; D is unresolved. V lost 2 bases and J 3 bases, leaving 7 bases between the germline ends. This CDR3 contains 13 residues. The V gene's germline CDR1 is LNHDA and CDR2 SQIVND (reference sequence). In nucleotides, the CDR3 is TGTGCCAGTAGTATACAAAACGACTATGGCTACACCTTC. Amino acids: CASSIQNDYGYTF.

The J gene is TRBJ2-1, the V gene TRBV4-3; 15 bases align to TRBD2. The CDR3 spans 15 residues. V lost 1 base and J lost 12; bases outside the gene matches: 4. Germline V CDR1 and CDR2: LGHNA, YSLEER. The CDR3 region has the DNA TGCGCCAGCAGCCAAGGGACTAGCGGGGGGGACCGGCAGTTCTTC. This encodes CASSQGTSGGDRQFF.

This clonotype was recorded once. J is TRBJ1-5 and V is TRBV7-8; D ambiguous. The CDR3 consists of 15 residues. Germline V lookup: CDR1 SGHVS, CDR2 FQNEAQ. V was pared by 8 bases and J by 0 bases, with 14 bases between. The CDR3 loop is CASCLEGLSNQPQHF. CDR3 bases: TGTGCCAGCTGCCTTGAGGGCCTTAGCAATCAGCCCCAGCATTTT.

This clonotype appeared once. V is TRBV5-6 and J is TRBJ1-4; tentatively, D is TRBD1 (6 bases). Per germline, CDR1 SGHDT and CDR2 YYEEEE. This CDR3 contains 14 residues. The V end was cut by 6 bases, the J end by 6 bases, with 15 bases between. DNA of the CDR3: TGTGCCAGCAACGGGGGGGCTGGCGATGAAAAACTGTTTTTT. Translated: CASNGGAGDEKLFF. Using reference TRBV5-6 and TRBJ1-4 for the parts outside the CDR3, the full variable domain is DAGVTQSPTHLIKTRGQQVTLRCSPKSGHDTVSWYQQALGQGPQFIFQYYEEEERQRGNFPDRFSGHQFPNYSSELNVNALLLGDSALYLCASNGGAGDEKLFFGSGTQLSVL.

This chain uses TRBV15 with TRBJ1-1; D is possibly TRBD1 (5 bases). Per germline, CDR1 LNHNV and CDR2 YYDKDF (reference sequence). The CDR3 spans 16 residues. V lost 1 base and J lost 1, with 13 bases in between. CDR3 in amino acids: CATSRGLGESNTEAFF. CDR3 sequence (DNA): TGTGCCACCAGCAGAGGTCTGGGGGAATCGAACACTGAAGCTTTCTTT.

The chain is built from TRBV7-2 and TRBJ1-1; D is undetermined. Germline CDR1 SGHTA, CDR2 FQGNSA. The CDR3 runs to 11 residues. V lost 5 bases to trimming and J lost 7 bases, with 8 bases between them. CDR3 DNA: TGTGCCAGCAGCCCTGGGTTTGAAGCTTTCTTT. This gives the protein CASSPGFEAFF. The full variable domain, rest sourced from reference TRBV7-2 and TRBJ1-1, is GAGVSQSPSNKVTEKGKDVELRCDPISGHTALYWYRQSLGQGLEFLIYFQGNSAPDKSGLPSDRFSAERTGGSVSTLTIQRTQQEDSAVYLCASSPGFEAFFGQGTRLTVV.

The chain recombines TRBV7-9 with TRBJ1-2, with D perhaps matching TRBD1 (6 bases). With 5 bases removed from V and 6 bases from J, the gap between germline ends came to 19 bases. The length of the CDR3 is 15 residues. Per germline, CDR1 SEHNR and CDR2 FQNEAQ (reference sequence). The DNA for the CDR3 is TGTGCCAGCAGCCCCGGACTACAGGGATTTGATGGCTACACCTTC. Its translation is CASSPGLQGFDGYTF.

V is TRBV20-1 and J is TRBJ2-5, with 7 bases identical to TRBD2. Per the germline V gene, CDR1 is DFQATT and CDR2 is SNEGSKA (reference sequence). V lost 1 base and J lost 0; bases outside the gene matches: 11. This CDR3 contains 17 residues. The CDR3 protein is CSARGGRLAANQETQYF. CDR3 nucleotides: TGCAGTGCTAGAGGTGGACGGCTAGCGGCTAACCAAGAGACCCAGTACTTC.

V and J are TRBV3-1 and TRBJ2-1; D may be TRBD1 (5 bases). The germline V and J ends were trimmed by 4 bases and 5 bases, with 12 bases remaining between them. This CDR3 spans 14 amino acids. Germline loops: CDR1 LGHDT, CDR2 YNNKEL (reference sequence). In DNA form, the CDR3 reads TGTGCCAGCAGCCTGGGGCACGGAGACAATGAGCAGTTCTTC. Translation: CASSLGHGDNEQFF.

This chain uses TRBV5-4 with TRBJ2-7; 9 bases map to TRBD1. Germline V gene lookup returns CDR1 SGHNT and CDR2 YYREEE (reference sequence). J lost 6 bases, V lost 4 bases, and 11 bases had no gene match. The CDR3 runs 15 residues. The CDR3 is CASSVGTGIFTEQYF. Here the CDR3 DNA reads TGTGCCAGCAGCGTCGGGACAGGGATCTTCACCGAGCAGTACTTC. Based on the CDR3 plus reference TRBV5-4 and TRBJ2-7, the full variable domain is ETGVTQSPTHLIKTRGQQVTLRCSSQSGHNTVSWYQQALGQGPQFIFQYYREEENGRGNFPPRFSGLQFPNYSSELNVNALELDDSALYLCASSVGTGIFTEQYFGPGTRLTVT.

The J gene is TRBJ2-3, the V gene TRBV19, with 11 bases identical to TRBD2. The CDR3 is made up of 16 amino acids. J gave up 11 bases and V 4 bases, and 14 bases lay outside the gene matches. Germline lookup yields CDR1 LNHDA and CDR2 SQIVND (reference sequence). CDR3 amino acids: CASSTSILAGGGGQYF. In nucleotides, the CDR3 is TGTGCCAGTAGTACCTCGATTCTAGCGGGAGGCGGCGGGCAGTATTTT.

The chain carries TRBV5-6 and TRBJ2-6; maybe TRBD1 (5 bases). CDR3 length: 17 residues. The V end was cut by 1 base, the J end by 4 bases, with 15 bases between. Germline V CDR1 and CDR2: SGHDT, YYEEEE. CDR3 in DNA: TGTGCCAGCAGCTTGCTCACAGGAGTAACCGGGGCCAACGTCCTGACTTTC. It codes for CASSLLTGVTGANVLTF.

This chain connects TRBV7-9 to TRBJ2-5; possibly TRBD1 for D (5 bases). V shed 2 bases and J shed 6 bases, with 16 bases lying between them. This CDR3 is built from 15 residues. The germline gives CDR1 SEHNR, CDR2 FQNEAQ (reference sequence). This chain's CDR3 is CASSLLGRVGQTQYF. In DNA form, the CDR3 reads TGTGCCAGCAGCTTACTTGGCAGGGTTGGGCAGACCCAGTACTTC.

CDR3 coding DNA: TGTGCCAGCAGCCCAGCTGCTGAGCAGTTCTTC. It is translated as CASSPAAEQFF. The chain employs TRBV7-8 and TRBJ2-1; D ambiguous. V lost 5 bases, J lost 9 bases, and 8 bases lay in between. Germline CDR1 and CDR2: SGHVS and FQNEAQ. The CDR3 is made up of 11 amino acids.

A few counts support this clonotype. The chain employs TRBV7-2 and TRBJ2-7; D is perhaps TRBD2 (6 bases). This CDR3 has 15 residues. Trimming cost V 1 base and J 5 bases, with 15 bases left between them. The germline gives CDR1 SGHTA, CDR2 FQGNSA. In DNA, the CDR3 is TGTGCCAGCAGCTTAGGTCCAGGGAGGATCCACGAGCAGTACTTC. Protein: CASSLGPGRIHEQYF.